What follows are 17 T cell receptor beta chains derived from one specimen sequenced in a study of T cell responses to AZD1222 COVID-19 vaccine (dated by TCRdb to the early 2020s). The time point label for this specimen denotes: baseline before first vaccination. Receptor amplification or capture employed the immunoSEQ multiplex PCR assay. Sourced from immuneACCESS, this table was stored by TCRdb with only in-frame sequences that have V and J called. A share of the clones is absent; for the studies checked, an unresolved V gene accounts for under half, and the remainder has no known explanation. For this sample the table gives roughly 100,000 clones, of which 91% were detected only once. The ten top clones hold around 45% of the sample. The sequencing here drew on peripheral blood, taken on day 0 of AZD1222 vaccination. These receptor sequences come from an adult in good health.

This sequence joins TRBV5-1 and TRBJ1-5, with 8 bases fitting TRBD1. The germline CDR1 and CDR2 sequences are SGHRS and YFSETQ. CDR3 length: 14 amino acids. Losses at the gene ends were 0 bases for V and 4 bases for J; bases not matched to a gene: 0. CDR3 residues: CASSLGDRNQPQHF. CDR3 DNA: TGCGCCAGCAGCTTGGGGGACAGGAATCAGCCCCAGCATTTT.

The chain uses TRBV19 and TRBJ1-5, with 7 bases aligning to TRBD1. V shed 5 bases, J shed 4 bases, and the junction held 8 bases outside the gene matches. In germline, CDR1 is LNHDA, CDR2 SQIVND (reference sequence). The CDR3 runs 15 residues. CDR3 protein: CASSPDSRGNQPQHF. In DNA, the CDR3 is TGTGCCAGTAGTCCGGACTCCAGGGGGAATCAGCCCCAGCATTTT.

In this sample, this clone turned up a few times. This chain connects TRBV7-2 to TRBJ2-3, with TRBD2 matching 11 bases. With 2 bases clipped from V and 3 bases from J, the junction kept 7 bases outside the gene matches. Germline V gene data show CDR1 as SGHTA and CDR2 as FQGNSA. The CDR3 covers 17 residues. The CDR3 protein is CASSLRGLAGRTDTQYF. The CDR3 nucleotides read TGTGCCAGCAGCTTACGAGGACTAGCGGGTCGTACAGATACGCAGTATTTT.

The J gene is TRBJ2-5, the V gene TRBV11-1, with TRBD2 matching over 11 bases. V shed 3 bases and J 1 base; nucleotides not matched to a gene: 4. This CDR3 comprises 16 residues. The germline CDR1 and CDR2 sequences are SGHAT and FQDESV (reference sequence). This CDR3 is CASSFSGRAPQETQYF. The DNA for the CDR3 is TGTGCCAGCAGCTTTAGCGGGAGGGCCCCCCAAGAGACCCAGTACTTC.

The chain couples TRBV14 to TRBJ2-7; 7 bases are a match to TRBD1. The trim removed 4 bases at V and 4 bases at J, leaving 10 bases unmatched. CDR3 length equals 15 residues. Germline V gene lookup returns CDR1 SGHDN and CDR2 FVKESK. The CDR3, as DNA: TGTGCCAGCAGCCCGGGTCACAGGGGACCTTACGAGCAGTACTTC. Protein sequence: CASSPGHRGPYEQYF.

To note about this clone: Other DNA variants within this sample encode the same CDR3. This chain connects TRBV18 to TRBJ1-1; D remains unclear. V gave up 3 bases and J gave up 0 bases, with 11 bases separating them. This CDR3 has 15 amino acids. Germline V CDR1 and CDR2: KGHSH, LQKENI. The chain's CDR3 is CASSPDRGLNTEAFF. In DNA form, the CDR3 reads TGTGCCAGCTCACCCGATCGGGGATTGAACACTGAAGCTTTCTTT.

The V call is TRBV7-9, the J call TRBJ2-7; TRBD1 matches at 7 bases. The V gene's germline CDR1 is SEHNR and CDR2 FQNEAQ (reference sequence). With 7 bases clipped from V and 3 bases from J, the junction kept 6 bases outside the gene matches. The CDR3 sequence is 13 residues long. The CDR3 bases are TGTGCCAGCAAAGGACAGGTGAACTACGAGCAGTACTTC. It encodes CASKGQVNYEQYF.

The chain is built from TRBV7-8 and TRBJ2-2, with 7 bases lining up with TRBD1. The CDR3 is 15 residues long. Germline CDR1 and CDR2: SGHVS and FQNEAQ. V was pared by 6 bases and J by 1 base, with 5 bases of the junction left unmatched. The CDR3 DNA reads as TGTGCCAGCAGACCACAGGGGCAGAACACCGGGGAGCTGTTTTTT. Its translation: CASRPQGQNTGELFF.

The genes are TRBV19 and TRBJ2-1; 9 bases align to TRBD2. The germline gives CDR1 LNHDA, CDR2 SQIVND (reference sequence). V shed 7 bases and J 6 bases; nucleotides not matched to a gene: 7. CDR3 length: 14 residues. The CDR3 DNA is TGTGCCAGTACTCTAGCGGGACTCGGCAATGAGCAGTTCTTC. Encoded protein: CASTLAGLGNEQFF.

The gene calls are TRBV7-6 and TRBJ2-1; 10 bases map to TRBD2. Trimming cost V 5 bases and J 4 bases; bases outside gene matches: 5. The germline gives CDR1 SGHVS, CDR2 FNYEAQ. The CDR3 contains 15 residues. DNA for the CDR3: TGTGCCAGCAGCGCACTAGCGGGACCTTACAATGAGCAGTTCTTC. It encodes CASSALAGPYNEQFF.

V and J are TRBV5-1 and TRBJ2-3, with 11 bases fitting TRBD2. J was trimmed by 0 bases and V by 2 bases; bases with no gene match: 2. The CDR3 consists of 16 residues. CDR1 is SGHRS, CDR2 YFSETQ, per germline. The CDR3 sequence is CASSFSGRGSTDTQYF. CDR3 in DNA: TGCGCCAGCAGCTTTAGCGGGAGGGGTAGCACAGATACGCAGTATTTT.

The DNA of the CDR3 is TGTGCCAGCGGAGAGCGGGAGAAGGGGAAGACCCAGTACTTC. Translating gives CASGEREKGKTQYF. The chain links TRBV2 to TRBJ2-5; 8 nucleotides agree with TRBD2. The V gene's germline CDR1 is SNHLY and CDR2 FYNNEI. This CDR3 has 14 residues. V lost 8 bases, J lost 6 bases, and 11 bases stayed unmatched.

The rearrangement joins TRBV4-1 to TRBJ2-3, with unresolved D. There are 15 residues in the CDR3. Trimming cost V 1 base and J 0 bases, with 8 bases left between them. Germline assignment: CDR1 MGHRA and CDR2 YSYEKL. As DNA, the CDR3 is TGCGCCAGCAGCCAAGGTCCGAGTAGCACAGATACGCAGTATTTT. Translating gives CASSQGPSSTDTQYF.

V is TRBV28 and J is TRBJ2-1; 8 bases agree with TRBD1. CDR3 length equals 15 residues. J was trimmed by 4 bases and V by 6 bases; bases with no gene match: 8. Germline V gene lookup returns CDR1 MDHEN and CDR2 SYDVKM. The CDR3: CASSRGQGGYNEQFF. Here the CDR3 DNA reads TGTGCCAGCAGCCGCGGACAGGGCGGATACAATGAGCAGTTCTTC.

As DNA, the CDR3 is TGCGCCAGCAGCTTGGCGGGAGTACGAAATGAGCAGTTCTTC. Translating gives CASSLAGVRNEQFF. J is TRBJ2-1 and V is TRBV4-1; 7 nucleotides agree with TRBD2. CDR1 and CDR2 from the germline V gene are MGHRA and YSYEKL. The CDR3 is made up of 14 amino acids. Trimming at V came to 5 bases and at J to 7 bases, leaving 8 bases not matched to a gene.

The DNA for the CDR3 is TGTGCCAGCAGCTTGACAACCTACGAGCAGTACTTC. Protein sequence: CASSLTTYEQYF. V is TRBV7-9 and J is TRBJ2-7; D is undetermined. The CDR3 runs to 12 residues. V lost 3 bases and J 2 bases, leaving 5 bases between the germline ends. Germline V lookup: CDR1 SEHNR, CDR2 FQNEAQ (reference sequence).

The chain joins TRBV19 to TRBJ1-1; D is possibly TRBD1 (6 bases). V was pared by 7 bases and J by 2 bases, with 14 bases between. Germline V gene sequence: CDR1 LNHDA, CDR2 SQIVND (reference sequence). The CDR3 has 14 amino acids. CDR3 sequence: CASTWGRLNTEAFF. CDR3 DNA sequence: TGTGCCAGTACCTGGGGGCGCCTCAACACTGAAGCTTTCTTT.